This TCR beta chain was identified during a study of shared clonotypes between healthy human individuals. Study-wide results and caveats: Represented genetic and exposure-history diversity was restricted by having few donors. Naive CD4 clonotypes overlapped across a few donors at roughly 5%.

Turning to this clone: Its antigen remains unknown. The sample has other DNA sequences that encode this CDR3 too.

The CDR3 is made up of 15 amino acids. Germline V gives CDR1 SEHNR, CDR2 FQNEAQ (reference sequence). V shed 0 bases and J 1 base; nucleotides not matched to a gene: 3. Replicate PCRs for sorted subsets used around 200 ng DNA; this equaled 25,000 to 30,000 T cell genomes. Some clones are missing from TCRdb's copy, which holds only in-frame ones; the method was immunoSEQ multiplex PCR. The data hold 800,000 to 1,200,000 clones, with 75% to 85% observed a single time. The chain joins TRBV7-9 to TRBJ2-7; 7 bases agree with TRBD2. Sample: memory CD4+ T cells from PBMCs. Subset noted: CD45RA-negative fraction. The clonotype originates from a young man in good health. Some clones in this sample may be carry-over from other donors' samples. The CDR3 region is CASSLAGGASYEQYF. CDR3 coding DNA: TGTGCCAGCAGCTTAGCGGGAGGGGCATCCTACGAGCAGTACTTC.